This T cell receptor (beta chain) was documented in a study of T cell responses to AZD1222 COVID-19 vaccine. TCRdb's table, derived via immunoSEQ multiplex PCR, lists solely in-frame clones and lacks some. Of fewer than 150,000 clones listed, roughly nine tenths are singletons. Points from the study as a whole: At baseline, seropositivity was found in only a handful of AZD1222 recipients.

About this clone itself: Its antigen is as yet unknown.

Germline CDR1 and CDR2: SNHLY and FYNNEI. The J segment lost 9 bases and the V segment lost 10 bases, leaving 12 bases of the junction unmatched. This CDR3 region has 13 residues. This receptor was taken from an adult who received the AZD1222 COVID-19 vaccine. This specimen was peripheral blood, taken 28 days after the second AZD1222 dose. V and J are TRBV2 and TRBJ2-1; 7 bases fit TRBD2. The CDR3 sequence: CATSSGTLGEQFF. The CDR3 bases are TGTGCCACTTCTAGCGGTACTCTCGGTGAGCAGTTCTTC.